The next 7 T cell receptor beta chains were all read from a single sample in a study of T cells in Graves' hyperthyroidism and ophthalmopathy. RNA transcripts served as the template for amplifying TCR beta CDR3 regions. Carried out on the TCR CDR3, a first-round RT-PCR used the HTBI primer set. A single record per CDR3 protein comes from TCRdb applying MiXCR to the multiplex PCR reads. This sample has hundreds of thousands of distinct CDR3 sequences; about 14% occur once, and the top ten carry 10%. Sequencing used blood. The receptors here all came from a woman aged 18-29 years with Graves' hyperthyroidism.

This chain links TRBV28 with TRBJ2-2; D perhaps matches TRBD1 (5 bases). CDR3 length equals 17 residues. Germline V CDR1 and CDR2: MDHEN, SYDVKM. The V gene lost 6 bases and the J gene lost 1 base, with 18 bases spanning the gap. CDR3 amino acids: CASRLKRTNLNTGELFF. The CDR3 nucleotides read TGTGCCAGCAGGCTTAAAAGGACAAACCTGAACACCGGGGAGCTGTTTTTT.

Ten or more counts support this clonotype. The chain employs TRBV20-1 and TRBJ1-5, with D tentatively TRBD1 (5 bases). The V gene lost 5 bases and the J gene lost 0 bases, with 11 bases spanning the gap. Per germline, CDR1 DFQATT and CDR2 SNEGSKA (reference sequence). The CDR3 runs 14 residues. This CDR3 reads CSAHLGGSNQPQHF. The CDR3 nucleotides read TGCAGTGCTCACCTCGGGGGTAGCAATCAGCCCCAGCATTTT.

This clonotype was detected many times. The chain uses TRBV7-8 and TRBJ1-1, with D perhaps matching TRBD1 (5 bases). V shed 5 bases and J shed 3 bases, with 13 bases lying between them. Looked up from germline, CDR1 is SGHVS and CDR2 is FQNEAQ. The CDR3 consists of 14 residues. The CDR3 nucleotides read TGTGCCAGCAGCCTCGTGGGAGGGGACACTGAAGCTTTCTTT. Protein product: CASSLVGGDTEAFF.

This clonotype was recorded many times. The V call is TRBV27, the J call TRBJ1-2, with 9 bases aligning to TRBD1. The germline gives CDR1 MNHEY, CDR2 SMNVEV (reference sequence). The CDR3 has 16 amino acids. J lost 4 bases, V lost 6 bases, and 12 bases had no gene match. This CDR3 is CASRYLGTGTLYGYTF. CDR3 in DNA: TGTGCCAGCAGATACCTCGGGACAGGGACACTCTATGGCTACACCTTC.

The chain joins TRBV20-1 to TRBJ2-7; D gene unclear. This CDR3 is built from 14 residues. Per germline, CDR1 DFQATT and CDR2 SNEGSKA (reference sequence). V lost 1 base, J lost 0 bases, and 10 bases lay in between. In DNA, the CDR3 is TGCAGTGCTAGAGGGTCAAGGAGCTCCTACGAGCAGTACTTC. Translating it yields CSARGSRSSYEQYF.

The table lists this clonotype with a count of one. This chain connects TRBV9 to TRBJ1-1; weak D call: TRBD1 (6 bases). The V and J ends lost 0 bases and 0 bases respectively, with 12 bases between them. Germline CDR1 reads SGDLS; CDR2 reads YYNGEE. The CDR3 contains 16 residues. The CDR3 nucleotides are TGTGCCAGCAGCGTAGATCAGGGGAGATTGAACACTGAAGCTTTCTTT. Translated, it gives CASSVDQGRLNTEAFF.

The chain joins TRBV20-1 to TRBJ1-3; 7 bases align to TRBD1. The V gene end was trimmed by 6 bases and the J gene end by 4 bases; junction bases not matched to a gene: 12. The CDR3 consists of 15 residues. Germline-derived CDR1 and CDR2 are DFQATT and SNEGSKA (reference sequence). This CDR3 reads CSAHLGTARGNTIYF. CDR3 sequence (DNA): TGCAGTGCCCACCTCGGGACAGCAAGAGGAAACACCATATATTTT.